Following are 32 T cell receptor beta chains from one sample sequenced in a study of blood T cell repertoires in COVID-19. The assay was immunoSEQ multiplex PCR, and TCRdb's table has in-frame clones only and misses some. The table includes 150,000 to 200,000 clones, approximately 80% detected once. The sequenced sample was peripheral blood. Every receptor here comes from a woman of 80 years or more with COVID-19, enrolled during active disease.

The V gene is TRBV7-6, the J gene TRBJ2-1; 7 bases agree with TRBD1. The J segment lost 8 bases and the V segment lost 2 bases, leaving 12 bases of the junction unmatched. Germline V gene sequence: CDR1 SGHVS, CDR2 FNYEAQ. The CDR3 covers 16 residues. The CDR3 loop reads CASSLNPGQFFHEQFF. The CDR3 DNA reads as TGTGCCAGCAGCTTAAACCCGGGACAGTTCTTTCATGAGCAGTTCTTC.

V usage is TRBV7-2 and J usage is TRBJ2-1, with D possibly being TRBD2 (5 bases). Germline values: CDR1 SGHTA, CDR2 FQGNSA. V was shortened by 6 bases and J by 7 bases, with 10 bases between the two germline ends. This CDR3 is built from 12 residues. DNA of the CDR3: TGTGCCAGCAGACCCCCGGGGAATGAGCAGTTCTTC. It translates to CASRPPGNEQFF.

This clone showed up just a few times. The genes are TRBV18 and TRBJ1-3, with a possible D match to TRBD1 (6 bases). Germline V gives CDR1 KGHSH, CDR2 LQKENI. The CDR3 is 13 amino acids. With 3 bases removed from V and 4 bases from J, the gap between germline ends came to 7 bases. The CDR3 region is CASSPGQGNTIYF. As DNA, the CDR3 is TGTGCCAGCTCACCTGGACAGGGAAACACCATATATTTT.

The V call is TRBV18, the J call TRBJ1-2, with D unclear. Germline loops: CDR1 KGHSH, CDR2 LQKENI. This CDR3 has 15 amino acids. Trimming shortened V by 3 bases and J by 7 bases, and 18 bases separated the two germline ends. CDR3 loop: CASSPEVAPWIGYTF. Written as DNA, the CDR3 is TGTGCCAGCTCACCGGAAGTAGCCCCCTGGATTGGCTACACCTTC.

V usage is TRBV28 and J usage is TRBJ1-4; D is unclear. This CDR3 comprises 14 residues. V was trimmed by 4 bases and J by 5 bases, leaving 11 bases between them. The germline V gene has CDR1 MDHEN and CDR2 SYDVKM. The CDR3 DNA sequence: TGTGCCAGCAGTTATAGTCGGAGAAATGAAAAACTGTTTTTT. Amino acids: CASSYSRRNEKLFF.

The CDR3 region is CASTSLAKNIQYF. The CDR3 nucleotides are TGTGCCAGCACCTCCCTGGCCAAAAACATTCAGTACTTC. The chain carries TRBV2 and TRBJ2-4; no clear D. From germline, CDR1 is SNHLY and CDR2 FYNNEI. There are 13 residues in the CDR3. The V end lost 7 bases, the J end lost 1 base, and 8 bases lay between the germline ends.

This clone was seen once. V and J are TRBV19 and TRBJ1-3; possibly TRBD1 for D (6 bases). This CDR3 region has 15 residues. CDR1 LNHDA and CDR2 SQIVND come from the germline V gene (reference sequence). Deletions cut 4 bases from V and 0 bases from J, with 10 bases between. This CDR3 reads CASSSQGISGNTIYF. The CDR3, as DNA: TGTGCCAGTAGTAGTCAGGGGATCTCTGGAAACACCATATATTTT.

The chain links TRBV12-3 or TRBV12-4 to TRBJ1-4; TRBD1 matches at 8 bases. Germline trimming cut 3 bases from V and 9 bases from J; bases unmatched to any gene: 3. The CDR3 sequence is 13 residues long. As DNA, the CDR3 is TGTGCCAGCAGTTTCGGACAGGGTCAAAAACTGTTTTTT. Translation: CASSFGQGQKLFF.

The rearrangement links TRBV10-3 to TRBJ2-7; TRBD1 agrees at 7 bases. This CDR3 has 11 residues. The germline CDR1 and CDR2 sequences are ENHRY and SYGVKD. Trimming removed 10 bases from V and 3 bases from J; junction bases left unmatched: 3. CDR3: CASRQGYEQYF. The CDR3 region has the DNA TGTGCCAGTCGACAGGGCTACGAGCAGTACTTC.

This chain uses TRBV30 with TRBJ1-5; D unresolved. CDR1 and CDR2 from the germline V gene are GTSNPN and SVGIG (reference sequence). The CDR3 has 15 amino acids. Trimming removed 2 bases from V and 6 bases from J, with 17 bases in between. The CDR3 is CAWSPRGSLGQPQHF. In DNA, the CDR3 is TGTGCCTGGAGTCCTCGTGGGAGCCTGGGTCAGCCCCAGCATTTT.

J is TRBJ1-3 and V is TRBV7-2; D might be TRBD1 (6 bases). The V end lost 5 bases, the J end lost 0 bases, and 8 bases lay between the germline ends. The CDR3 loop spans 14 amino acids. CDR1 and CDR2 (germline): SGHTA, FQGNSA. The CDR3 loop reads CASSTGSSGNTIYF. CDR3 bases: TGTGCCAGCAGCACAGGGAGCTCTGGAAACACCATATATTTT.

On this clone itself: Other DNA sequences in this specimen translate into the identical CDR3. This chain connects TRBV27 to TRBJ2-7, with 7 bases matching TRBD1. J gave up 0 bases and V 3 bases, and 2 bases lay outside the gene matches. The CDR3 has 14 amino acids. Germline lookup yields CDR1 MNHEY and CDR2 SMNVEV (reference sequence). The CDR3 bases are TGTGCCAGCAGTTTGACAGGGAGCTCCTACGAGCAGTACTTC. Its protein is CASSLTGSSYEQYF.

The V gene is TRBV5-1, the J gene TRBJ2-3; 8 bases are shared with TRBD2. This CDR3 spans 15 amino acids. Germline V gene data show CDR1 as SGHRS and CDR2 as YFSETQ. The V segment lost 5 bases and the J segment 2 bases; nucleotides outside the gene matches: 7. The CDR3 DNA follows: TGCGCCAGCAGTACGAGCGGGGGTAACACAGATACGCAGTATTTT. Translated: CASSTSGGNTDTQYF.

The rearrangement joins TRBV7-9 to TRBJ1-2, with TRBD1 matching over 7 bases. The V and J ends lost 5 bases and 5 bases, in that order; junction bases with no gene match: 11. This CDR3 comprises 15 residues. From germline, CDR1 is SEHNR and CDR2 FQNEAQ (reference sequence). The CDR3 DNA reads TGTGCCAGCAGCAAATCGACAGGGCCGGGGTATGGCTACACCTTC. Translated: CASSKSTGPGYGYTF. Based on the CDR3 plus reference TRBV7-9 and TRBJ1-2, the full variable domain is DTGVSQNPRHKITKRGQNVTFRCDPISEHNRLYWYRQTLGQGPEFLTYFQNEAQLEKSRLLSDRFSAERPKGSFSTLEIQRTEQGDSAMYLCASSKSTGPGYGYTFGSGTRLTVV.

V and J are TRBV27 and TRBJ2-7; 9 positions match TRBD2. The V segment lost 5 bases and the J segment 5 bases; nucleotides outside the gene matches: 4. This CDR3 has 13 amino acids. Germline CDR1 MNHEY, CDR2 SMNVEV (reference sequence). The CDR3: CASSPSGVHEQYF. The CDR3 DNA sequence: TGTGCCAGCAGTCCTAGCGGGGTCCACGAGCAGTACTTC.

The V gene is TRBV5-1, the J gene TRBJ1-6; 8 nucleotides line up with TRBD1. The CDR3 contains 17 residues. The germline gives CDR1 SGHRS, CDR2 YFSETQ. The V and J ends lost 0 bases and 0 bases, in that order; junction bases with no gene match: 2. The CDR3 loop reads CASSLATGGSYNSPLHF. As DNA, the CDR3 is TGCGCCAGCAGCTTGGCCACAGGGGGCTCCTATAATTCACCCCTCCACTTT.

The chain recombines TRBV18 with TRBJ2-7, with 7 bases lining up with TRBD2. V lost 3 bases, J lost 7 bases, and 9 bases stayed unmatched. The germline V gene has CDR1 KGHSH and CDR2 LQKENI. This CDR3 region has 14 residues. CDR3 protein: CASSPAGTTGEQYF. In nucleotides, the CDR3 is TGTGCCAGCTCACCGGCCGGGACTACGGGGGAGCAGTACTTC.

J is TRBJ2-2 and V is TRBV7-2, with 8 bases identical to TRBD2. Per the germline V gene, CDR1 is SGHTA and CDR2 is FQGNSA. The CDR3 spans 16 residues. V lost 4 bases to trimming and J lost 1 base; unmatched junction nucleotides: 5. The CDR3, as DNA: TGTGCCAGCAGCTCCACCAGCGGGGGGAACACCGGGGAGCTGTTTTTT. It translates to CASSSTSGGNTGELFF.

The chain has TRBV11-2 and TRBJ2-3, with 9 nucleotides matching TRBD1. The CDR3 length is 17 residues. Germline trimming cut 4 bases from V and 3 bases from J; bases unmatched to any gene: 11. Germline lookup yields CDR1 SGHAT and CDR2 FQNNGV. The CDR3 coding sequence is TGTGCCAGCAGCTCTGTCAGGACAGGGGAGGTAACAGATACGCAGTATTTT. Translation: CASSSVRTGEVTDTQYF. Complete variable domain (other parts from reference TRBV11-2 and TRBJ2-3): EAGVAQSPRYKIIEKRQSVAFWCNPISGHATLYWYQQILGQGPKLLIQFQNNGVVDDSQLPKDRFSAERLKGVDSTLKIQPAKLEDSAVYLCASSSVRTGEVTDTQYFGPGTRLTVL.

As for this clone: The sample holds other DNA sequences that translate to the same CDR3. The chain has TRBV5-1 and TRBJ1-2, with TRBD1 matching 9 bases. Trimming took 0 bases from V and 3 from J; bases not matched to a gene: 0. The CDR3 sequence is 14 residues long. The germline V gene has CDR1 SGHRS and CDR2 YFSETQ. For the CDR3, the DNA is TGCGCCAGCAGCTTGGGACAGGGGGACTATGGCTACACCTTC. It encodes CASSLGQGDYGYTF.

The chain joins TRBV6-5 to TRBJ1-2; no reliable D call. Trimming removed 0 bases from V and 6 bases from J, with 14 bases in between. CDR1 MNHEY and CDR2 SVGAGI come from the germline V gene. The CDR3 spans 15 residues. The CDR3 bases are TGTGCCAGCAGTTACTCGAGTCACGCGGTGGATGGCTACACCTTC. Its translation: CASSYSSHAVDGYTF.

This clone was observed a handful of times. The rearrangement uses TRBV3-1 (or the pseudogene TRBV3-2) and TRBJ2-2; possibly TRBD2 for D (5 bases). V dropped 4 bases and J dropped 3 bases, with 12 bases sitting between them. The CDR3 consists of 15 residues. Germline V CDR1 and CDR2: LGHDT, YNNKEL (reference sequence). The CDR3 bases are TGTGCCAGCAGCCCTACCCGGGGATACACCGGGGAGCTGTTTTTT. This encodes CASSPTRGYTGELFF.

This clone came up a few times. V gene TRBV3-1 (or the pseudogene TRBV3-2) combines with J gene TRBJ2-7; D is unclear. CDR1 and CDR2 (germline): LGHDT, YNNKEL (reference sequence). This CDR3 is 13 amino acids long. Deletions cut 5 bases from V and 2 bases from J, with 10 bases between. The CDR3 DNA follows: TGTGCCAGCAGCTCGACACGGACCTACGAGCAGTACTTC. This encodes CASSSTRTYEQYF.

The chain couples TRBV10-3 to TRBJ1-1; 9 bases line up with TRBD1. V lost 7 bases and J lost 3; bases outside the gene matches: 6. Germline V gene sequence: CDR1 ENHRY, CDR2 SYGVKD. The CDR3 contains 14 residues. The CDR3 DNA reads TGTGCCATCAAGCGGGACAGGGACGACACTGAAGCTTTCTTT. It yields the protein CAIKRDRDDTEAFF.

Only a few counts were recorded for this clone. The genes are TRBV5-1 and TRBJ2-5, with TRBD1 matching 9 bases. The CDR3 length is 14 residues. From germline, CDR1 is SGHRS and CDR2 YFSETQ. V gave up 0 bases and J gave up 4 bases; unmatched junction bases: 1. This CDR3 reads CASSLADRGETQYF. The CDR3 DNA reads TGCGCCAGCAGCTTGGCGGACAGGGGAGAGACCCAGTACTTC. The variable domain in full, with the rest retrieved from reference TRBV5-1 and TRBJ2-5, is KAGVTQTPRYLIKTRGQQVTLSCSPISGHRSVSWYQQTPGQGLQFLFEYFSETQRNKGNFPGRFSGRQFSNSRSEMNVSTLELGDSALYLCASSLADRGETQYFGPGTRLLVL.

The chain combines TRBV28 with TRBJ1-1; 12 bases are shared with TRBD1. V trimming: 6 bases; J trimming: 3 bases; junction bases outside the gene matches: 5. The CDR3 totals 15 residues. Germline V CDR1 and CDR2: MDHEN, SYDVKM. The CDR3 coding sequence is TGTGCCAGCAGGGGACAGGGGGCCGGGGACACTGAAGCTTTCTTT. Translated: CASRGQGAGDTEAFF. The full variable domain, rest sourced from reference TRBV28 and TRBJ1-1, is DVKVTQSSRYLVKRTGEKVFLECVQDMDHENMFWYRQDPGLGLRLIYFSYDVKMKEKGDIPEGYSVSREKKERFSLILESASTNQTSMYLCASRGQGAGDTEAFFGQGTRLTVV.

The chain couples TRBV20-1 to TRBJ2-5; perhaps TRBD1 as D (6 bases). Trimming shortened V by 3 bases and J by 4 bases, and 9 bases separated the two germline ends. Germline values: CDR1 DFQATT, CDR2 SNEGSKA (reference sequence). The length of the CDR3 is 12 residues. CDR3 in DNA: TGCAGTGCTAGTCAGGGGCTAGAGACCCAGTACTTC. Its translation: CSASQGLETQYF.

This rearrangement joins TRBV7-6 to TRBJ2-1; TRBD1 aligns across 8 bases. The CDR3 loop spans 17 amino acids. Germline CDR1 is SGHVS and CDR2 is FNYEAQ. The V gene end was trimmed by 5 bases and the J gene end by 9 bases; junction bases not matched to a gene: 18. CDR3 protein: CASSPSAWTGRLGEQFF. The CDR3 DNA sequence: TGTGCCAGCAGCCCTAGCGCATGGACAGGGAGGCTTGGTGAGCAGTTCTTC.

The chain employs TRBV7-3 and TRBJ2-1; D is undetermined. The CDR3 spans 14 residues. CDR1 and CDR2 from the germline V gene are SGHTA and FQGTGA. V was trimmed by 5 bases and J by 4 bases, leaving 12 bases between them. CDR3 in DNA: TGTGCCAGCAGCCCAAGTTCGGGTTACAATGAGCAGTTCTTC. Amino acids: CASSPSSGYNEQFF.

The chain employs TRBV10-3 and TRBJ1-5; D call uncertain. V shed 0 bases and J shed 3 bases, with 3 bases lying between them. The CDR3 is 13 amino acids. Per the germline V gene, CDR1 is ENHRY and CDR2 is SYGVKD. CDR3: CAISESLNQPQHF. The CDR3 coding sequence is TGTGCCATCAGTGAGTCCCTCAATCAGCCCCAGCATTTT.

The CDR3 sequence: CASSPPPNYNEQFF. The CDR3 DNA is TGTGCCAGCAGCCCTCCCCCTAACTACAATGAGCAGTTCTTC. The chain joins TRBV7-2 to TRBJ2-1, with D unresolved. V was clipped by 5 bases and J by 3 bases, with 11 bases between them. The length of the CDR3 is 14 residues. From germline, CDR1 is SGHTA and CDR2 FQGNSA.

The chain uses TRBV6-2 or TRBV6-3 and TRBJ1-1; no reliable D call. The CDR3 is 16 amino acids. V was shortened by 2 bases and J by 1 base, with 14 bases between the two germline ends. Germline lookup yields CDR1 MNHEY and CDR2 SVGEGT. CDR3 coding DNA: TGTGCCAGCAGTTACAAGCGGGGAGTCGGGAACACTGAAGCTTTCTTT. This encodes CASSYKRGVGNTEAFF.